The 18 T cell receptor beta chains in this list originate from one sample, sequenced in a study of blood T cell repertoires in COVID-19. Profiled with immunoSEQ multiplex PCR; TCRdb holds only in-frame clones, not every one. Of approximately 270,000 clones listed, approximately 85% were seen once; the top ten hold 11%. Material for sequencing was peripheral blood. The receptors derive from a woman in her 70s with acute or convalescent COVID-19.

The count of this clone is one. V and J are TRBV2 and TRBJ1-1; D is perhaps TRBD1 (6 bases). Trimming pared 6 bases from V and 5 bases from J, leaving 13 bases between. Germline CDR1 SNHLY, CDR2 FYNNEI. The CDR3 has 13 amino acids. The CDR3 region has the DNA TGTGCCAGCAGCCCACAGGGCGTTACTGAAGCTTTCTTT. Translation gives CASSPQGVTEAFF.

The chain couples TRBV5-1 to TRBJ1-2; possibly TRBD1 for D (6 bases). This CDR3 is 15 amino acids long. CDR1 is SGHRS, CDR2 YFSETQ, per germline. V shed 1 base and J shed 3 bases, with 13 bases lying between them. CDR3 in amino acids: CASSLRPEGDYGYTF. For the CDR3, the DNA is TGCGCCAGCAGCTTGAGGCCAGAGGGGGACTATGGCTACACCTTC.

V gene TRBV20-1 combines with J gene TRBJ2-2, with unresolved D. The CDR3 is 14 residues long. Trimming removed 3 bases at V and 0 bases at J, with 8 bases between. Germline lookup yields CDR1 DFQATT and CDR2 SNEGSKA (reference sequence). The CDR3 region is CSASDGSNTGELFF. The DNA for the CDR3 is TGCAGTGCTAGTGACGGTTCGAACACCGGGGAGCTGTTTTTT.

The CDR3 DNA sequence: TGCGCCAGCAGCCGCTTGCGGCTGGGGGGGAGAGACACTGAAGCTTTCTTT. Amino acid sequence: CASSRLRLGGRDTEAFF. The chain carries TRBV4-1 and TRBJ1-1, with D possibly matching TRBD1 (5 bases). Trimming removed 4 bases from V and 3 bases from J, with 21 bases in between. The germline gives CDR1 MGHRA, CDR2 YSYEKL. The CDR3 loop spans 17 amino acids.

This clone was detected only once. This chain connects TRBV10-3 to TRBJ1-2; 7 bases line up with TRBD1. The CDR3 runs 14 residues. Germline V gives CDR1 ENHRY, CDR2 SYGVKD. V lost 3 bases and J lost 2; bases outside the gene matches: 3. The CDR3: CAISDPQGNYGYTF. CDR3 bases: TGTGCCATCAGTGACCCACAGGGGAACTATGGCTACACCTTC.

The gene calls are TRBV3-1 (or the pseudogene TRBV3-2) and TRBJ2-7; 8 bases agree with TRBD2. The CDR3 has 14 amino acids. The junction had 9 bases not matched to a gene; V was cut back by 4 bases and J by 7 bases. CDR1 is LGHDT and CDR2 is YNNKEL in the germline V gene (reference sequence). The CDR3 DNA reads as TGTGCCAGCAGCCGACTAGCGACGCCGGGGGAGCAGTACTTC. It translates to CASSRLATPGEQYF.

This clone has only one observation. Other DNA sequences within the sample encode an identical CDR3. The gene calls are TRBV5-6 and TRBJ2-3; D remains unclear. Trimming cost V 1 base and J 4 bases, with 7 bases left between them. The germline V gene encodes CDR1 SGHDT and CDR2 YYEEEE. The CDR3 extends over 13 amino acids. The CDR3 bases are TGTGCCAGCAGCTTGCGGGTCGCAGATACGCAGTATTTT. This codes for CASSLRVADTQYF.

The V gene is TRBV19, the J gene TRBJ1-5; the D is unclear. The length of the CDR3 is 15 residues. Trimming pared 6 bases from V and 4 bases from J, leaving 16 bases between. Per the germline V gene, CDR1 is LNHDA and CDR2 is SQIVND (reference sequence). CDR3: CASRYFGSSNQPQHF. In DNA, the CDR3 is TGTGCCAGTAGATACTTCGGGTCTTCGAATCAGCCCCAGCATTTT.

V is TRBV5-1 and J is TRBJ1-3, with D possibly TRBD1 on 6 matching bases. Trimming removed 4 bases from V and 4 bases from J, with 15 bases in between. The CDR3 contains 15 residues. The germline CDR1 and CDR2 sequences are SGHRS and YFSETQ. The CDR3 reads CASSASTGRGNTIYF. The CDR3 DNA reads TGCGCCAGCAGCGCCTCAACAGGGCGGGGAAACACCATATATTTT.

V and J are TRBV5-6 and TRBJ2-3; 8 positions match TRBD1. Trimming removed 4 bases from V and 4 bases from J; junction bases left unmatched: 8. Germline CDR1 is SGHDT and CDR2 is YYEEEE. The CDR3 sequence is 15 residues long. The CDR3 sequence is CASSRPGQAPDTQYF. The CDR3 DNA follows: TGTGCCAGCAGCCGTCCGGGACAGGCCCCAGATACGCAGTATTTT.

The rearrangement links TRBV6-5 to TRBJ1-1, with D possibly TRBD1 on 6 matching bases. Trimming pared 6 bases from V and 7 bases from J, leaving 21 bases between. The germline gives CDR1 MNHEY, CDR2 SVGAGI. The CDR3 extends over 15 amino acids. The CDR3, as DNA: TGTGCCAGCAGGTTATTAGGACAGAACAACCTTGAAGCTTTCTTT. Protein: CASRLLGQNNLEAFF.

CDR3 loop: CASSLVPTGWGSPLHF. The CDR3 bases are TGCGCCAGCAGCTTGGTCCCGACAGGGTGGGGTTCACCCCTCCACTTT. This chain connects TRBV5-1 to TRBJ1-6; TRBD1 agrees at 7 bases. V was clipped by 0 bases and J by 9 bases; unmatched bases: 9. The germline gives CDR1 SGHRS, CDR2 YFSETQ. The CDR3 contains 16 residues.

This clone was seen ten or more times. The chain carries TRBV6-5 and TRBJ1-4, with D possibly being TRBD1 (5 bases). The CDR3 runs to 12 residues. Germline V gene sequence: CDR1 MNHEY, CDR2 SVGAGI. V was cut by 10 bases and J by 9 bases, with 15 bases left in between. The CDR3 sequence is CATESTVKKLFF. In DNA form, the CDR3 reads TGTGCCACCGAATCGACAGTAAAAAAACTGTTTTTT.

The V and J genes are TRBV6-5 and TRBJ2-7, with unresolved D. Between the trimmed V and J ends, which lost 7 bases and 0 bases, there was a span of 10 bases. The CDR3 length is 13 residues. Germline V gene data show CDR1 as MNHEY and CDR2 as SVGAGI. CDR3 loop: CASTPPGSYEQYF. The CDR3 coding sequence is TGTGCCAGCACCCCCCCGGGCTCCTACGAGCAGTACTTC.

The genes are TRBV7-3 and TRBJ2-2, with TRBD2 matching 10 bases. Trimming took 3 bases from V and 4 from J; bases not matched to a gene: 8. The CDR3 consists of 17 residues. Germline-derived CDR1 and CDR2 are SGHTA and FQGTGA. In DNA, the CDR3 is TGTGCCAGCAGCTTCTTTAGCGGGGGGTTATCCACCGGGGAGCTGTTTTTT. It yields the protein CASSFFSGGLSTGELFF.

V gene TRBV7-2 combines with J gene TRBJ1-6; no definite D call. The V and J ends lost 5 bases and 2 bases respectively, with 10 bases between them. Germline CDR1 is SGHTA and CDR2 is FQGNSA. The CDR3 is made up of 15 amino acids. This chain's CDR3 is CASSNLAPYNSPLHF. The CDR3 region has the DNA TGTGCCAGCAGCAATTTAGCTCCCTATAATTCACCCCTCCACTTT.

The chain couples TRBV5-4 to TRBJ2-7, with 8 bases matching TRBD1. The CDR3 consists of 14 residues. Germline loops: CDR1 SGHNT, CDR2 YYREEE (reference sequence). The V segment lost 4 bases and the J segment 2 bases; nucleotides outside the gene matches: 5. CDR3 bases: TGTGCCAGCAGCGCCGGGACAGGTGCCTACGAGCAGTACTTC. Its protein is CASSAGTGAYEQYF.

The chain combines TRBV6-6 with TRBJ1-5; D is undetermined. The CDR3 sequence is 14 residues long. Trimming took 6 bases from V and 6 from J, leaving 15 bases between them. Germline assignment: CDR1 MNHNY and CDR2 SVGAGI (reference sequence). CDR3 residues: CASSRARGFQPQHF. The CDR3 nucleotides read TGTGCCAGCAGCCGGGCCAGAGGGTTTCAGCCCCAGCATTTT.